The 18 T cell receptor beta chains below all came from one sample that was sequenced in a study of PD-1 blockade in classical Hodgkin lymphoma. TCRdb's copy holds only in-frame clones and misses some; the assay was immunoSEQ multiplex PCR. The top ten hold roughly 13% of the sample, which has 35,000 or so clones, about 70% seen once. In every patient, relapse followed autologous stem cell transplantation, while exposure to brentuximab vedotin differed. The sample in question was peripheral blood mononuclear cells (PBMCs), obtained before the second cycle of nivolumab. All receptors derive from a human donor with classical Hodgkin lymphoma.

CDR3 in DNA: TGCGCCAGCAGCCAAGTGGACATGGGCTTCACCGGGGAGCTGTTTTTT. Protein product: CASSQVDMGFTGELFF. The rearrangement joins TRBV4-1 to TRBJ2-2; perhaps TRBD1 as D (5 bases). The CDR3 runs 16 residues. Germline V CDR1 and CDR2: MGHRA, YSYEKL. Trimming cost V 1 base and J 4 bases, with 13 bases left between them.

The chain is built from TRBV6-6 and TRBJ2-1, with 13 bases aligning to TRBD2. V lost 11 bases, J lost 8 bases, and 6 bases stayed unmatched. The length of the CDR3 is 13 residues. CDR1 MNHNY and CDR2 SVGAGI come from the germline V gene (reference sequence). CDR3 sequence (DNA): TGTGCCCATAGGACTAGCGGGAGCTATGAGCAGTTCTTC. This encodes CAHRTSGSYEQFF.

The chain links TRBV5-1 to TRBJ1-2; 9 nucleotides line up with TRBD1. CDR1 SGHRS and CDR2 YFSETQ come from the germline V gene. Trimming removed 4 bases from V and 3 bases from J; junction bases left unmatched: 10. The CDR3 length is 16 residues. As DNA, the CDR3 is TGCGCCAGCAGCCTATTGGCGGGACAGGGCTACTATGGCTACACCTTC. As protein: CASSLLAGQGYYGYTF.

The chain joins TRBV6-5 to TRBJ2-7; D gene ambiguous. Per the germline V gene, CDR1 is MNHEY and CDR2 is SVGAGI. This CDR3 region has 16 residues. Trimming took 2 bases from V and 2 from J, leaving 16 bases between them. CDR3: CASSYEVPTYTYEQYF. As DNA, the CDR3 is TGTGCCAGCAGTTACGAGGTCCCGACTTATACCTACGAGCAGTACTTC.

The chain couples TRBV5-4 to TRBJ2-4; 9 nucleotides align to TRBD2. Germline assignment: CDR1 SGHNT and CDR2 YYREEE (reference sequence). The CDR3 loop spans 16 amino acids. With 4 bases clipped from V and 2 bases from J, the junction kept 7 bases outside the gene matches. The CDR3 coding sequence is TGTGCCAGCAGCCGCGGGGGGGCGAGGACCAAAAACATTCAGTACTTC. Encoded protein: CASSRGGARTKNIQYF.

The chain couples TRBV5-1 to TRBJ2-1; the match to TRBD2 covers 10 bases. The germline gives CDR1 SGHRS, CDR2 YFSETQ. Trimming removed 5 bases from V and 3 bases from J; junction bases left unmatched: 5. This CDR3 comprises 15 residues. The CDR3, as DNA: TGCGCCAGCAGTTTAGCGGGAGGTAACTACAATGAGCAGTTCTTC. Protein: CASSLAGGNYNEQFF.

The chain uses TRBV25-1 and TRBJ2-3; no definite D call. Trimming cost V 3 bases and J 2 bases, with 3 bases left between them. The CDR3 runs 12 residues. The V gene's germline CDR1 is MGHDK and CDR2 SYGVNS. The CDR3 reads CASSDHTDTQYF. In nucleotides, the CDR3 is TGTGCCAGCAGTGACCACACAGATACGCAGTATTTT.

This clone came up a few times. The chain couples TRBV7-2 to TRBJ1-6; D gene ambiguous. This CDR3 has 14 residues. Germline V lookup: CDR1 SGHTA, CDR2 FQGNSA. V dropped 5 bases and J dropped 7 bases, with 12 bases sitting between them. CDR3 loop: CASSPQPGNSPLHF. The DNA for the CDR3 is TGTGCCAGCAGCCCCCAACCGGGGAATTCACCCCTCCACTTT.

J is TRBJ1-5 and V is TRBV4-3, with 7 bases fitting TRBD1. Germline V gene lookup returns CDR1 LGHNA and CDR2 YSLEER. With 0 bases clipped from V and 2 bases from J, the junction kept 4 bases outside the gene matches. The CDR3 has 16 residues. As DNA, the CDR3 is TGCGCCAGCAGCCAAGATCTCAGGGGGGGCAATCAGCCCCAGCATTTT. It encodes CASSQDLRGGNQPQHF.

V is TRBV11-2 and J is TRBJ1-3; D is perhaps TRBD1 (6 bases). The V end was cut by 4 bases, the J end by 0 bases, with 22 bases between. Germline V lookup: CDR1 SGHAT, CDR2 FQNNGV. CDR3 length: 19 residues. The CDR3 here is CASSSWQGHLENSGNTIYF. The CDR3 DNA is TGTGCCAGCAGCTCGTGGCAGGGGCATTTAGAAAACTCTGGAAACACCATATATTTT. Together with reference TRBV11-2 and TRBJ1-3, the CDR3 gives the full variable domain: EAGVAQSPRYKIIEKRQSVAFWCNPISGHATLYWYQQILGQGPKLLIQFQNNGVVDDSQLPKDRFSAERLKGVDSTLKIQPAKLEDSAVYLCASSSWQGHLENSGNTIYFGEGSWLTVV.

The sample holds one count of this clone. V and J are TRBV4-3 and TRBJ2-1; 9 bases line up with TRBD2. Germline loops: CDR1 LGHNA, CDR2 YSLEER. After removal of 3 bases from V and 0 bases from J, the junction contained 6 bases not matched to a gene. CDR3 length: 17 residues. The CDR3 coding sequence is TGCGCCAGCAGCCAGGTTTTTAGCGGGAGCTCCTACAATGAGCAGTTCTTC. This sequence encodes CASSQVFSGSSYNEQFF.

The chain carries TRBV14 and TRBJ2-3, with a weak D call TRBD2 (6 bases). Germline lookup yields CDR1 SGHDN and CDR2 FVKESK. The CDR3 consists of 15 residues. Deletions cut 4 bases from V and 3 bases from J, with 14 bases between. CDR3 in amino acids: CASSRTRGETDTQYF. In DNA, the CDR3 is TGTGCCAGCAGCCGGACGCGGGGAGAAACAGATACGCAGTATTTT.

This clone was seen a handful of times. The rearrangement links TRBV5-8 to TRBJ1-2, with TRBD1 matching over 7 bases. Germline CDR1 SGHTS, CDR2 YDEGEE. With V trimmed by 4 bases and J by 5 bases, 2 bases remained unmatched. The length of the CDR3 is 12 residues. The CDR3 DNA is TGTGCCAGCAGCCGACAGGGATATGGCTACACCTTC. Translation: CASSRQGYGYTF. The full variable domain, with the rest looked up from reference TRBV5-8 and TRBJ1-2, is EAGVTQSPTHLIKTRGQQATLRCSPISGHTSVYWYQQALGLGLQFLLWYDEGEERNRGNFPPRFSGRQFPNYSSELNVNALELEDSALYLCASSRQGYGYTFGSGTRLTVV.

V and J are TRBV5-5 and TRBJ2-7; either TRBD1 or TRBD2 may fit D (6 bases each). CDR1 is SGHKS and CDR2 is YYEKEE in the germline V gene (reference sequence). V shed 2 bases and J shed 3 bases, with 9 bases lying between them. The CDR3 is made up of 13 amino acids. The CDR3 region has the DNA TGTGCCAGCAGCTTCCGGGGGCTCTACGAGCAGTACTTC. Amino acid sequence: CASSFRGLYEQYF.

This clone was counted once. V is TRBV4-2 and J is TRBJ2-1; D tentatively fits TRBD1 or TRBD2 (6 bases each). Per the germline V gene, CDR1 is LGHNA and CDR2 is YNFKEQ. The CDR3 is 15 residues long. Deletions cut 0 bases from V and 6 bases from J, with 12 bases between. CDR3 region: CASSQDRGTTNEQFF. CDR3 DNA sequence: TGTGCCAGCAGCCAAGACCGGGGGACAACCAATGAGCAGTTCTTC.

This chain joins TRBV6-5 and TRBJ1-6; no clear D. Looked up from germline, CDR1 is MNHEY and CDR2 is SVGAGI. With 2 bases removed from V and 5 bases from J, the gap between germline ends came to 13 bases. The length of the CDR3 is 16 residues. This CDR3 reads CASSYASGANNSPLHF. The CDR3 bases are TGTGCCAGCAGTTACGCCTCGGGTGCCAATAATTCACCCCTCCACTTT.

This clone was recorded once. CDR3 sequence reads: CASSHPGELFF. In DNA form, the CDR3 reads TGTGCCAGCAGCCACCCCGGGGAGCTGTTTTTT. The rearrangement joins TRBV9 to TRBJ2-2; D remains ambiguous. The germline V gene has CDR1 SGDLS and CDR2 YYNGEE. Trimming stripped 4 bases from V and 6 bases from J, with 4 bases between. The CDR3 is made up of 11 amino acids.

The chain has TRBV15 and TRBJ2-7; D perhaps matches TRBD1 (6 bases). The CDR3 sequence is 16 residues long. CDR1 is LNHNV, CDR2 YYDKDF, per germline (reference sequence). V lost 0 bases to trimming and J lost 5 bases, with 17 bases between them. CDR3 region: CATSREAPGVKNEQYF. Here the CDR3 DNA reads TGTGCCACCAGCAGAGAAGCGCCAGGGGTAAAGAACGAGCAGTACTTC.